Below, 7 T cell receptor beta chains from the same sample are listed, as sequenced in a study of human T cells and chemical hapten exposure. MiXCR was run by TCRdb on the RACE reads, yielding one entry per CDR3 protein. This sample has some 88,000 distinct CDR3 sequences; 8% to 13% occur once, and the top ten carry around 2.2%. Described time point: patch test 2, 6 weeks after DPC sensitization. Specified treatment: therapeutic diphenylcyclopropenone sensitization with weekly scalp DPC. Material: whole blood, obtained in connection with sensitization to the hapten diphenylcyclopropenone (DPC). Source of these receptors: a man in his forties or fifties with alopecia areata. Some clones in this sample may be carry-over from other donors' samples.

V gene TRBV12-3 or TRBV12-4 combines with J gene TRBJ1-6; D gene unclear. With 3 bases removed from V and 10 bases from J, the gap between germline ends came to 16 bases. The CDR3 loop spans 15 amino acids. The CDR3 spells CASSLRTGLGSPLHF. Written as DNA, the CDR3 is TGTGCCAGCAGTTTGCGGACCGGACTTGGCTCACCCCTCCACTTT.

A few counts support this clonotype. The gene calls are TRBV2 and TRBJ1-6; 11 bases fit TRBD1. V gave up 2 bases and J gave up 10 bases; unmatched junction bases: 7. The CDR3 is 16 amino acids. Germline loops: CDR1 SNHLY, CDR2 FYNNEI. CDR3 region: CASSELGTGGRSPLHF. The CDR3 DNA reads as TGTGCCAGCAGTGAACTGGGGACAGGGGGACGGTCACCCCTCCACTTT.

This chain connects TRBV6-2 or TRBV6-3 to TRBJ2-5, with 8 positions matching TRBD1. The germline V gene has CDR1 MNHEY and CDR2 SVGEGT. The J segment lost 2 bases and the V segment lost 7 bases, leaving 3 bases of the junction unmatched. The CDR3 has 13 residues. The CDR3 sequence: CASTWTGQETQYF. The CDR3 region has the DNA TGTGCCAGCACCTGGACAGGGCAAGAGACCCAGTACTTC.

This clonotype was found a few times. V usage is TRBV28 and J usage is TRBJ2-3, with D maybe TRBD2 (5 bases). This CDR3 has 14 amino acids. Germline CDR1 reads MDHEN; CDR2 reads SYDVKM. Trimming pared 3 bases from V and 2 bases from J, leaving 9 bases between. CDR3 DNA sequence: TGTGCCAGCAGTTTCGAGCGGACCACAGATACGCAGTATTTT. Translating gives CASSFERTTDTQYF. The complete variable domain, with remaining parts taken from reference TRBV28 and TRBJ2-3, reads DVKVTQSSRYLVKRTGEKVFLECVQDMDHENMFWYRQDPGLGLRLIYFSYDVKMKEKGDIPEGYSVSREKKERFSLILESASTNQTSMYLCASSFERTTDTQYFGPGTRLTVL.

Only a few counts were recorded for this clonotype. The V call is TRBV12-3 or TRBV12-4, the J call TRBJ2-7, with D perhaps being TRBD1 or TRBD2 (5 bases each). The CDR3 consists of 13 residues. V lost 5 bases and J 3 bases, leaving 11 bases between the germline ends. This CDR3 reads CASSPMGVYEQYF. The CDR3 DNA is TGTGCCAGCAGTCCGATGGGGGTCTACGAGCAGTACTTC.

This clonotype was counted between two and nine times. The rearrangement joins TRBV27 to TRBJ1-4; perhaps TRBD1 as D (5 bases). The CDR3 runs to 13 residues. The germline gives CDR1 MNHEY, CDR2 SMNVEV (reference sequence). Deletions cut 9 bases from V and 5 bases from J, with 13 bases between. CDR3 sequence (DNA): TGTGCCAGTAAGAAAGGGGCAAATGAAAAACTGTTTTTT. It codes for CASKKGANEKLFF.

In this sample, this clonotype turned up a few times. The gene calls are TRBV4-3 and TRBJ1-2; D possibly corresponds to TRBD1 (5 bases). The CDR3 runs to 14 residues. Trimming pared 0 bases from V and 3 bases from J, leaving 8 bases between. Germline assignment: CDR1 LGHNA and CDR2 YSLEER. The CDR3 is CASSQEGGDYGYTF. CDR3 bases: TGCGCCAGCAGCCAAGAGGGGGGGGACTATGGCTACACCTTC.